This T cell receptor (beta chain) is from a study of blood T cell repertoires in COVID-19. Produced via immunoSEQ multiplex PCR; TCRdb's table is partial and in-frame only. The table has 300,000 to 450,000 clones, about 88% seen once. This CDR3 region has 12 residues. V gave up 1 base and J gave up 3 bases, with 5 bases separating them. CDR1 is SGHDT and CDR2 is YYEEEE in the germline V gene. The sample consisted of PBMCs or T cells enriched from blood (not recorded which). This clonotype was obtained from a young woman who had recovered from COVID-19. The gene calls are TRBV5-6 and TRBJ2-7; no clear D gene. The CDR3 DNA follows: TGTGCCAGCAGCTTGACTAACTACGAGCAGTACTTC. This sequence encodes CASSLTNYEQYF.